This T cell receptor (beta chain) was identified in a study of shared clonotypes between healthy human individuals. About the study: A couple of women and a few men aged 18 to 49 made up the donors.

Germline V lookup: CDR1 MNHEY, CDR2 SMNVEV (reference sequence). The CDR3 is 16 residues long. J was trimmed by 1 base and V by 3 bases; bases with no gene match: 5. The method was immunoSEQ multiplex PCR; TCRdb's version includes in-frame clones alone and lacks a portion of them. Of about 2.4 million clones in the sample, 90% to 95% are singletons; the top ten hold roughly 0.36%. Whole-study findings and limits: A handful of donors shared around 5.2% of their naive CD4 clonotypes. Represented genetic and exposure-history diversity was restricted by having few donors.

Notes on this clone: Its antigen is not identified.

The TCR was taken from a man aged 18 to 29 in good health. Some clones in this sample may be carry-over from other donors' samples. Sequenced material: naive CD4+ T cells from PBMCs. As for subset: CD45RA+ positively selected. The chain carries TRBV27 and TRBJ2-1; 8 bases match TRBD1. CDR3: CASSFGQGGSYNEQFF. In DNA, the CDR3 is TGTGCCAGCAGTTTCGGACAGGGTGGATCCTACAATGAGCAGTTCTTC.